This is a list of T cell receptor beta chains from one sample in a study of post-analysis software for immune sequencing data. Using its own MiXCR run on the PCR reads, TCRdb lists one record per CDR3 protein. There are about 810,000 distinct CDR3 sequences in the sample; roughly 50% occur only once, and 4.6% lies in the top ten. Material for sequencing was blood. These receptors originate from a girl aged 5-17 years with multiple sclerosis. The CDR3 runs from the conserved cysteine through the conserved F or W. A D gene is named only where the DNA matches it firmly. A clone size is listed for some rows: how often the clone was seen (once, few, many), or a class if it is expanded.

d_gene | j_gene | v_gene | abundance | CDR3aa | CDR3nt
. | TRBJ2-3 | TRBV7-2 | . | CASSLVLTDTQYF | TGTGCCAGCAGCTTAGTTTTGACAGATACGCAGTATTTT
TRBD2 | TRBJ2-1 | TRBV29-1 | . | CSAHSGRALSDEQFF | TGCAGCGCACATAGCGGGAGGGCCCTCTCCGATGAGCAGTTCTTC
. | TRBJ2-2 | TRBV3-1 | . | CASSQDLRGANTGELFF | TGTGCCAGCAGCCAAGATCTGAGGGGGGCGAACACCGGGGAGCTGTTTTTT
. | TRBJ2-1 | TRBV20-1 | . | CSTRDGRKGGEQFF | TGCAGTACTAGGGATGGCAGGAAAGGGGGTGAGCAGTTCTTC
. | TRBJ2-4 | TRBV3-1 | . | CASSQDRSKQYF | TGTGCCAGCAGCCAAGATAGGAGTAAGCAGTACTTC
. | TRBJ2-4 | TRBV6-1 | . | CAIQPDPTVLAKNIQYF | TGTGCCATACAACCCGACCCTACAGTGCTAGCCAAAAACATTCAGTACTTC
. | TRBJ2-7 | TRBV12-3/TRBV12-4 | . | CASSHVDPDYEQYF | TGTGCCAGCAGCCACGTAGATCCTGACTACGAGCAGTACTTC
. | TRBJ1-2 | TRBV29-1 | . | CSVADPLYGYTF | TGCAGCGTTGCGGACCCCCTCTATGGCTACACCTTC
. | TRBJ1-5 | TRBV7-2 | once | CASSLGPASNQPQHF | TGTGCCAGCAGCTTAGGACCAGCTAGCAATCAGCCCCAGCATTTT
. | TRBJ2-5 | TRBV6-5 | . | CASSYSPGLETQYF | TGTGCCAGCAGTTACTCCCCTGGTTTGGAGACCCAGTACTTC
. | TRBJ2-2 | TRBV27 | . | CASSFYWVGQLNTGELFF | TGTGCCAGCAGTTTCTATTGGGTGGGACAACTGAACACCGGGGAGCTGTTTTTT
TRBD1 | TRBJ2-4 | TRBV6-6 | . | CASSPGTGDLAKNIQYF | TGTGCCAGCAGTCCGGGGACAGGGGATCTAGCCAAAAACATTCAGTACTTC
TRBD2 | TRBJ2-1 | TRBV24-1 | . | CATSDGRPSGRSRNEQFF | TGTGCCACCAGTGATGGGCGTCCTAGCGGGAGATCGAGGAATGAGCAGTTCTTC
. | TRBJ2-3 | TRBV7-9 | few | CAGSSTDTQYF | TGTGCCGGGTCAAGCACAGATACGCAGTATTTT
. | TRBJ1-2 | TRBV29-1 | . | CSVEGRSVGYTF | TGCAGCGTCGAGGGACGGTCCGTCGGCTACACCTTC
. | TRBJ2-3 | TRBV15 | . | CATSRAGADTQYF | TGTGCCACCAGCAGAGCGGGCGCAGATACGCAGTATTTT
. | TRBJ2-7 | TRBV6-5 | few | CASSYSPTAIYEQYF | TGTGCCAGCAGTTATTCTCCGACAGCTATCTACGAGCAGTACTTC
. | TRBJ2-7 | TRBV2 | . | CASSSLTGPYEQYF | TGTGCCAGCAGTTCATTGACAGGTCCCTACGAGCAGTACTTC
. | TRBJ2-3 | TRBV12-3/TRBV12-4 | . | CASSLRGRGADTQYF | TGTGCCAGCAGTTTAAGAGGGCGCGGGGCAGATACGCAGTATTTT
TRBD1 | TRBJ1-2 | TRBV12-3/TRBV12-4 | . | CASGWTGVDYGYTF | TGTGCCAGCGGGTGGACAGGGGTCGACTATGGCTACACCTTC
TRBD2 | TRBJ2-7 | TRBV12-3/TRBV12-4 | . | CASTSGLVGSYEQYF | TGTGCCAGCACCTCTGGACTAGTCGGTTCCTACGAGCAGTACTTC
. | TRBJ1-1 | TRBV7-2 | once | CASSRGFGNTEAFF | TGTGCCAGCAGCAGGGGGTTTGGAAACACTGAAGCTTTCTTT
TRBD1 | TRBJ2-7 | TRBV5-1 | few | CASSYYRQGENEQYF | TGCGCCAGCAGCTACTATCGACAGGGGGAAAACGAGCAGTACTTC
. | TRBJ2-1 | TRBV20-1 | . | CSARERSVDEQFF | TGCAGTGCTAGAGAAAGGAGCGTCGATGAGCAGTTCTTC